This T cell receptor beta chain is from a study of shared clonotypes between healthy human individuals. Regarding this clone: Its antigen remains unknown.

CDR1 and CDR2 from the germline V gene are SEHNR and FQNEAQ (reference sequence). CDR3 length equals 14 residues. J was trimmed by 4 bases and V by 3 bases; bases with no gene match: 5. The protocol was immunoSEQ multiplex PCR, while the TCRdb copy is restricted to in-frame clones and leaves out a portion. The repertoire consists of about 2.1 million clones, with just under 95% occurring once and the leading ten covering 1.5% to 2%. Study findings and constraints: Non-shared clonotypes had lower generation probabilities than those shared by all four donors. Naive CD4 clonotype sharing across several donors was 5% to 6%. Larger richness was generally estimated for naive than memory subsets.

Naive CD8 cells comprised CD45RO-negative, CCR7-positively selected cells, excluding terminally differentiated effector memory CD45RA+ cells. The donor population consisted of healthy HIV-negative adults with no recent acute infections or vaccinations. Sequencing input: naive CD8+ T cells from PBMCs. The chain combines TRBV7-9 with TRBJ2-7; 8 nucleotides match TRBD1. The clonotype originates from a man between 18 and 35 years old in good health. Some clones in this sample may be carry-over from other donors' samples. In DNA, the CDR3 is TGTGCCAGCAGCTTCCCCGGGACAGGTTACGAGCAGTACTTC. This sequence encodes CASSFPGTGYEQYF.